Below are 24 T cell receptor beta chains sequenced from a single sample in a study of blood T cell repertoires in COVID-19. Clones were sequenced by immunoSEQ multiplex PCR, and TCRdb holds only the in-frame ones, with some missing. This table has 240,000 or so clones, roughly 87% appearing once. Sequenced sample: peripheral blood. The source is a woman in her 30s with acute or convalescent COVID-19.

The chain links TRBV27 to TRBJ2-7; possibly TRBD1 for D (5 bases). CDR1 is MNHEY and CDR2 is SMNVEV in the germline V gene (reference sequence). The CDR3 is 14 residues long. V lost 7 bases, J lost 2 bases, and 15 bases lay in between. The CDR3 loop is CASTDGQGPYEQYF. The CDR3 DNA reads TGTGCCAGCACCGACGGTCAGGGTCCCTACGAGCAGTACTTC.

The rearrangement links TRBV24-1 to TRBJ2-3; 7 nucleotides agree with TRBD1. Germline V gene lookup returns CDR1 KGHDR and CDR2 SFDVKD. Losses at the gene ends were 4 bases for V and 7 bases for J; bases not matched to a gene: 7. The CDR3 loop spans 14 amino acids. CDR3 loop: CATSDPGTAYTQYF. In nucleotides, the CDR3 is TGTGCCACCAGTGACCCCGGGACAGCCTATACGCAGTATTTT.

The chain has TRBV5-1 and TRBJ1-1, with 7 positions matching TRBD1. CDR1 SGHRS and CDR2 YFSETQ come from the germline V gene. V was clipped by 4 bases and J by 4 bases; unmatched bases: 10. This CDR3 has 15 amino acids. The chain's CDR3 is CASSPWDSLTTEAFF. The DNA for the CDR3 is TGCGCCAGCAGCCCCTGGGACAGCTTGACCACTGAAGCTTTCTTT.

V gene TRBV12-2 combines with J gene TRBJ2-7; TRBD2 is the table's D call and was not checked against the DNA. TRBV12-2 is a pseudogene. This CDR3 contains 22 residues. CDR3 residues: CASRPHKKRTSGRLIGRDEQYF. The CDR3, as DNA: TGTGCAAGTCGCCCCCACAAAAAGAGGACTAGCGGGAGATTGATCGGTAGGGACGAGCAGTACTTC.

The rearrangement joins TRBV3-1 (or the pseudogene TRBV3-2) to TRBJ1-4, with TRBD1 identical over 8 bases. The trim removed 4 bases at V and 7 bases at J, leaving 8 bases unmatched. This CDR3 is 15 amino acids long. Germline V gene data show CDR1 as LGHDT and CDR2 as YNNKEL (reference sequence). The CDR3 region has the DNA TGTGCCAGCAGCCTAAATGACAGGGGCGCTGAAAAACTGTTTTTT. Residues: CASSLNDRGAEKLFF.

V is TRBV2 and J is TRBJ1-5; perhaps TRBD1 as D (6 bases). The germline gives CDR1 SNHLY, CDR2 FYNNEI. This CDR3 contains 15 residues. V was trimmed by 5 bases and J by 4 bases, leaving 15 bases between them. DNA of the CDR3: TGTGCCAGCAGTCACCCCGGGGGGCCGAATCAGCCCCAGCATTTT. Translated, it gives CASSHPGGPNQPQHF.

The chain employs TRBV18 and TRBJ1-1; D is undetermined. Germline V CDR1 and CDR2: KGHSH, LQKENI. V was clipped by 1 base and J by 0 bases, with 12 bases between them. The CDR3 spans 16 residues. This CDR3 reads CASSPQERPLNTEAFF. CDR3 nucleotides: TGTGCCAGCTCACCACAGGAGCGTCCCCTGAACACTGAAGCTTTCTTT.

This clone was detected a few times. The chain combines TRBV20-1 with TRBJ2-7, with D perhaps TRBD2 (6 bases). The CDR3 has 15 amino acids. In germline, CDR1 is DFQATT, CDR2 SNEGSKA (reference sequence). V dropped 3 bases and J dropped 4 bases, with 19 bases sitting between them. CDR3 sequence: CSASSRGPMMYEQYF. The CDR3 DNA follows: TGCAGTGCTAGTTCGCGGGGACCGATGATGTACGAGCAGTACTTC.

The CDR3 DNA reads as TGTGCCAGCAGTGAAGGTAGCCGTGAGCAGTTCTTC. Translating gives CASSEGSREQFF. The chain joins TRBV25-1 to TRBJ2-1, with D uncertain. The germline V and J ends were trimmed by 2 bases and 9 bases, with 8 bases remaining between them. Germline CDR1 and CDR2: MGHDK and SYGVNS. The CDR3 loop spans 12 amino acids.

This CDR3 reads CASSSQSTNEKLFF. The CDR3 DNA sequence: TGCGCCAGCAGCTCACAGTCAACTAATGAAAAACTGTTTTTT. The chain uses TRBV5-1 and TRBJ1-4; D is unclear. Trimming pared 3 bases from V and 0 bases from J, leaving 6 bases between. The CDR3 contains 14 residues. Germline CDR1 reads SGHRS; CDR2 reads YFSETQ.

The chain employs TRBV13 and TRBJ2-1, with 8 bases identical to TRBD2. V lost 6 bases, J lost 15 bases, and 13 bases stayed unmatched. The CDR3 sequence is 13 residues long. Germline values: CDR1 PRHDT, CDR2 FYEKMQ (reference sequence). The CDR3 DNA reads TGTGCCAGCAGTCAAGCGATGGGACTAGTACTGTTCTTC. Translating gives CASSQAMGLVLFF.

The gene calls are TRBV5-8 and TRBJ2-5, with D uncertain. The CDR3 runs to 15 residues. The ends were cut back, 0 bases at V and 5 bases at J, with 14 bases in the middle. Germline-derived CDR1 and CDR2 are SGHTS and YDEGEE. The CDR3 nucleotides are TGTGCCAGCAGCTTGGGGGCAGCATTACGGGAGACCCAGTACTTC. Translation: CASSLGAALRETQYF.

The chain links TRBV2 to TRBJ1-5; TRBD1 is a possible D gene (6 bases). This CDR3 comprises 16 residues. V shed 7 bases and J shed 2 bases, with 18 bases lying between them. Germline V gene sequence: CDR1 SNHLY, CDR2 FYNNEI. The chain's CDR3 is CASNRQAGFGNQPQHF. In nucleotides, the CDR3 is TGTGCCAGCAACCGACAGGCGGGTTTTGGCAATCAGCCCCAGCATTTT. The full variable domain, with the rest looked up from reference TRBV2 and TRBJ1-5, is EPEVTQTPSHQVTQMGQEVILRCVPISNHLYFYWYRQILGQKVEFLVSFYNNEISEKSEIFDDQFSVERPDGSNFTLKIRSTKLEDSAMYFCASNRQAGFGNQPQHFGDGTRLSIL.

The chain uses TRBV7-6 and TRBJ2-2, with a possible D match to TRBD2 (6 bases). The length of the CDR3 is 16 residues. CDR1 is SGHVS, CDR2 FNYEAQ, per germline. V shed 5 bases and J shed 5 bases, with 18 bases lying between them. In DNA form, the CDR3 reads TGTGCCAGCAGCCCCATAACGGGAGTGGGTACCGGGGAGCTGTTTTTT. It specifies CASSPITGVGTGELFF.

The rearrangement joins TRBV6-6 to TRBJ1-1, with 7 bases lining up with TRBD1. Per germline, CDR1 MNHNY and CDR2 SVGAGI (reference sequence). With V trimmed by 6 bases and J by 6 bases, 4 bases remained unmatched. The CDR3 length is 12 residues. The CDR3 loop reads CASSRGQSEAFF. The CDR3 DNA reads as TGTGCCAGCAGCCGGGGACAGTCTGAAGCTTTCTTT.

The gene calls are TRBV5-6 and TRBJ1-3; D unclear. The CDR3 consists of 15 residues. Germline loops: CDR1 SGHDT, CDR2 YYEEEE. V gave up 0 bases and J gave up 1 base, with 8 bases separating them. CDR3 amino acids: CASSLERISGNTIYF. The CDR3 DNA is TGTGCCAGCAGCTTGGAGAGAATATCTGGAAACACCATATATTTT.

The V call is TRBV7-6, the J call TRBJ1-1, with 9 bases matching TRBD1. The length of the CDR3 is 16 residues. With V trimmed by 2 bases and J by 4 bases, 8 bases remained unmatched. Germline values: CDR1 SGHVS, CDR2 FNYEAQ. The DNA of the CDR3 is TGTGCCAGCAGCTTACGGACAGGGGTGAAAGGCACTGAAGCTTTCTTT. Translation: CASSLRTGVKGTEAFF.

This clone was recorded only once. The CDR3 here is CASSQTSGRVVDTQYF. The DNA for the CDR3 is TGTGCCAGCAGCCAGACTAGCGGGAGGGTTGTAGATACGCAGTATTTT. The J gene is TRBJ2-3, the V gene TRBV13; TRBD2 matches 14 bases. V shed 5 bases, J shed 5 bases, and the junction held 6 bases outside the gene matches. Germline V gene lookup returns CDR1 PRHDT and CDR2 FYEKMQ (reference sequence). The CDR3 has 16 amino acids.

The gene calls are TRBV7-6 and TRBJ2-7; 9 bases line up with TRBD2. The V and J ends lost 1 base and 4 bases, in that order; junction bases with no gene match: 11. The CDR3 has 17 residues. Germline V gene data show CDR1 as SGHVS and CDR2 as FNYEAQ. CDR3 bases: TGTGCCAGCAGCTTAGATTTATTAGGTCTAGCGGGGTACGAGCAGTACTTC. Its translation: CASSLDLLGLAGYEQYF. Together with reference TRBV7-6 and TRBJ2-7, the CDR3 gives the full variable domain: GAGVSQSPRYKVTKRGQDVALRCDPISGHVSLYWYRQALGQGPEFLTYFNYEAQQDKSGLPNDRFSAERPEGSISTLTIQRTEQRDSAMYRCASSLDLLGLAGYEQYFGPGTRLTVT.

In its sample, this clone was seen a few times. CDR3 coding DNA: TGTGCCAGCAGCTCAGAGGGACTAGCGGGAGGGAGCTACAATGAGCAGTTCTTC. It codes for CASSSEGLAGGSYNEQFF. V gene TRBV11-2 combines with J gene TRBJ2-1; 16 positions match TRBD2. Germline assignment: CDR1 SGHAT and CDR2 FQNNGV. The CDR3 has 18 amino acids. V was clipped by 4 bases and J by 3 bases; unmatched bases: 6.

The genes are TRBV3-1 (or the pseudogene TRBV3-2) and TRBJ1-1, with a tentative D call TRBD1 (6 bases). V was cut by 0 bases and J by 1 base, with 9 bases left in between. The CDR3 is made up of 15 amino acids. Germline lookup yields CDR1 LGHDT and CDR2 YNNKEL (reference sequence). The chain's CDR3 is CASSQEFRGNTEAFF. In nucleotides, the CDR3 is TGTGCCAGCAGCCAAGAATTCAGGGGGAACACTGAAGCTTTCTTT.

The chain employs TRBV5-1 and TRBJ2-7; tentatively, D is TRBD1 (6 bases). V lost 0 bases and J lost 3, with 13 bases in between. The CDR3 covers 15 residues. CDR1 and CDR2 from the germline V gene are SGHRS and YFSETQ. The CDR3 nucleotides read TGCGCCAGCAGCTTGGGTCCTCAACAGGGCTACGAGCAGTACTTC. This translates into CASSLGPQQGYEQYF.

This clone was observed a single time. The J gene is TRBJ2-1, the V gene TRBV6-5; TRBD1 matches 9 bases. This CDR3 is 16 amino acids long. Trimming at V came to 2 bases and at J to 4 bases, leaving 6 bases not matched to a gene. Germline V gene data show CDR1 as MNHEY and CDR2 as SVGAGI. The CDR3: CASSYGTGTGYNEQFF. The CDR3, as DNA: TGTGCCAGCAGTTACGGGACAGGGACGGGTTACAATGAGCAGTTCTTC.

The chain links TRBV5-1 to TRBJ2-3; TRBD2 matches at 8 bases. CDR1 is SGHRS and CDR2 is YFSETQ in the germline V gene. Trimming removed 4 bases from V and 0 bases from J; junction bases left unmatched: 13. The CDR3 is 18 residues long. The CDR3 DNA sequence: TGCGCCAGCAGCCCGCTGGTCCGACTAGCGTCTAGCACAGATACGCAGTATTTT. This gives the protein CASSPLVRLASSTDTQYF.